This entry describes one TCR beta chain. This entry is derived from a study of blood T cell repertoires in COVID-19. Study information: Some COVID-19 samples were acute and others convalescent; all came from the United States, Italy and Spain. T cells, B-cell-depleted T cells, or PBMCs supplied cDNA or gDNA.

Unmatched junction bases numbered 10, after V lost 6 bases and J lost 8 bases. The germline CDR1 and CDR2 sequences are KGHSH and LQKENI. The CDR3 loop spans 14 amino acids. The Seattle patients joined while their infection was active and were tracked longitudinally afterward. In the study's own analysis: Reference gene primers were amplified, and this amplification served to estimate nucleated cell counts. Measured with immunoSEQ multiplex PCR; TCRdb has only the in-frame clones, and not every one. The V and J calls and clone size come from that table; D and trimming were worked out from the DNA. The table has 150,000 to 180,000 clones, 83% seen once.

The clonotype comes from an older woman with COVID-19, enrolled during active disease. Sequencing input: peripheral blood. The chain has TRBV18 and TRBJ1-1, with 9 bases that match TRBD1. CDR3 protein: CASSQDAGTGEAFF. CDR3 bases: TGTGCCAGCTCTCAAGATGCCGGGACAGGGGAAGCTTTCTTT.